The T cell receptor (beta chain) described here comes from a study of blood T cell repertoires in COVID-19. Overall study context: Some COVID-19 samples were acute and others convalescent; all came from the United States, Italy and Spain. From T cells, B-cell-depleted T cells, or PBMCs came the material, which was cDNA or gDNA.

Authors' processing steps: Amplification from reference gene primers served as the basis for estimated nucleated cell counts. Sequenced by immunoSEQ multiplex PCR; TCRdb stores in-frame clones only, minus some. Clonal size and the V and J genes are those of that table, whereas D and trimming came from the DNA. The sample lists some 260,000 clones; about 73% were seen once. Germline V gives CDR1 MNHEY, CDR2 SMNVEV (reference sequence). The CDR3 extends over 12 amino acids. Trimming removed 7 bases at V and 2 bases at J, with 9 bases between. This TCR derives from a woman over 75 with acute or convalescent COVID-19. This rearrangement joins TRBV27 to TRBJ2-7; D gene ambiguous. Sequencing was performed on peripheral blood. In nucleotides, the CDR3 is TGTGCCAGCATTACTATTACCTACGAGCAGTACTTC. It codes for CASITITYEQYF.